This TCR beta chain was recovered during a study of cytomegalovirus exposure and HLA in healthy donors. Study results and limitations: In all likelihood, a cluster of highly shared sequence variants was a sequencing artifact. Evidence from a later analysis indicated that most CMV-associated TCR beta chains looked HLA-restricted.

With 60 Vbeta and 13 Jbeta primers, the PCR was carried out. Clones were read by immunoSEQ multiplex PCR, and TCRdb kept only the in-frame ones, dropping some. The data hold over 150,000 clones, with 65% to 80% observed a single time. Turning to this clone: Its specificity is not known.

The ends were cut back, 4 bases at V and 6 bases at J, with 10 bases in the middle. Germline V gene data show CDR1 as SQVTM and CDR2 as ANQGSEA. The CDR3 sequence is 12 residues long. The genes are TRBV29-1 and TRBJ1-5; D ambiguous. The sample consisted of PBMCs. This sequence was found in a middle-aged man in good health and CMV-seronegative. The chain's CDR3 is CSVGARGQPQHF. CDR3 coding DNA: TGCAGCGTTGGTGCGCGGGGTCAGCCCCAGCATTTT.